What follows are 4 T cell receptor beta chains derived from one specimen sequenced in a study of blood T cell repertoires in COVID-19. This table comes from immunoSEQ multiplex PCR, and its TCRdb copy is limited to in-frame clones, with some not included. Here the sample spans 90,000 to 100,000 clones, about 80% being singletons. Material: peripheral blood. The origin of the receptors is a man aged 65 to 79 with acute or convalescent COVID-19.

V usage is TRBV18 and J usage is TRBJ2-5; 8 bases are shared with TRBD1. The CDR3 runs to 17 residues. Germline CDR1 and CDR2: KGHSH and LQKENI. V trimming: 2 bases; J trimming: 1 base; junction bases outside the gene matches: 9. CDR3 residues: CASSPGQGGVSQETQYF. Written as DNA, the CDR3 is TGTGCCAGCTCACCAGGACAGGGAGGTGTAAGCCAAGAGACCCAGTACTTC. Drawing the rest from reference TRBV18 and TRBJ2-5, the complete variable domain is NAGVMQNPRHLVRRRGQEARLRCSPMKGHSHVYWYRQLPEEGLKFMVYLQKENIIDESGMPKERFSAEFPKEGPSILRIQQVVRGDSAAYFCASSPGQGGVSQETQYFGPGTRLLVL.

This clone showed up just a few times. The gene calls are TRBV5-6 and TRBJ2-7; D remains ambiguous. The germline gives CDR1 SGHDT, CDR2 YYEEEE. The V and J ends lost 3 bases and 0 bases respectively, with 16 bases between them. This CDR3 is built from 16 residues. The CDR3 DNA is TGTGCCAGCAGCTCGCCCGATAATAGCCTCTCCTACGAGCAGTACTTC. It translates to CASSSPDNSLSYEQYF.

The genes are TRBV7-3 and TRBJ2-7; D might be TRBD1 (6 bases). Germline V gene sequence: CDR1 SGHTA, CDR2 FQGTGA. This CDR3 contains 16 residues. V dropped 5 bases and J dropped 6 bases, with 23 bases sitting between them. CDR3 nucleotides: TGTGCCAGCAGCCCAAATGTCCGTACCCTAGGGGGCGAGCAGTACTTC. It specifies CASSPNVRTLGGEQYF.

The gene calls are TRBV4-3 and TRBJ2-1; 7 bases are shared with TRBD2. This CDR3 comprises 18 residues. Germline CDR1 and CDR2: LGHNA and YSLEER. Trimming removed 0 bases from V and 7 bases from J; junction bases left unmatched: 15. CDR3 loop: CASSQDSGRGRRGNEQFF. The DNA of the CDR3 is TGCGCCAGCAGCCAAGATTCCGGGCGCGGGAGACGAGGAAATGAGCAGTTCTTC.